The source of this T cell receptor beta chain is a study of T cell responses to AZD1222 COVID-19 vaccine. Study at large: Whether given at about 4 or about 12 weeks, second doses were pooled.

Trimming pared 10 bases from V and 5 bases from J, leaving 21 bases between. The CDR3 spans 15 residues. The V gene's germline CDR1 is SEHNR and CDR2 FQNEAQ (reference sequence). Overall study results and limits: Spike as a whole was targeted by vaccine-associated CD4 TCRs, dominant at 160-218 and 743-854. The sample set comprised mostly white British donors with more females, and clonal diversity was possibly underestimated. AZD1222 recipients seropositive at baseline numbered only six or seven.

This table comes from immunoSEQ multiplex PCR, and its TCRdb copy is limited to in-frame clones, with some not included. The sample has 93,000 or so clones, 90% to 95% seen once. Regarding this clone: Its specificity is not known.

The chain uses TRBV7-9 and TRBJ2-1; D tentatively reads TRBD1 or TRBD2 (5 bases each). The sample was peripheral blood, taken on day 0 of AZD1222 vaccination. This TCR came from an adult in good health. This CDR3 reads CATEPRGTLNNEQFF. DNA for the CDR3: TGTGCCACCGAGCCGAGGGGTACTTTGAACAATGAGCAGTTCTTC.